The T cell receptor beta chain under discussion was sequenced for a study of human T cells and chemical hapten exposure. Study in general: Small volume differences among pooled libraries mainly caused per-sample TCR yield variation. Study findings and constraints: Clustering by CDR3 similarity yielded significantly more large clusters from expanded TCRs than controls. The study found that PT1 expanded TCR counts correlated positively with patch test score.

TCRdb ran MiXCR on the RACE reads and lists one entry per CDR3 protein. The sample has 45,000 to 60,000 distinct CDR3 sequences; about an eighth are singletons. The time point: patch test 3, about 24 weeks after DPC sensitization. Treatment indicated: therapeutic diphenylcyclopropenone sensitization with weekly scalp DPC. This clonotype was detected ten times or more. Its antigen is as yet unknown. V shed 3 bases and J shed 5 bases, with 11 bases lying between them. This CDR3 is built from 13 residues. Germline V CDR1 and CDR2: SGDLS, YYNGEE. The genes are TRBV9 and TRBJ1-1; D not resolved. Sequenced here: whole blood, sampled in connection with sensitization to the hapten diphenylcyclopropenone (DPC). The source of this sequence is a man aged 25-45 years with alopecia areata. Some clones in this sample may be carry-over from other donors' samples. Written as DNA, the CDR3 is TGTGCCAGCAGCGCCGGTGGACTTACTGAAGCTTTCTTT. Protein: CASSAGGLTEAFF.